A single sample is the source of the 19 T cell receptor beta chains below, sequenced in a study of T cell changes during pregnancy in multiple sclerosis. Using immunoSEQ multiplex PCR, the repertoire was profiled, and TCRdb retains in-frame clones only, with some absent. Here the sample spans around 62,000 clones, 80% to 90% being singletons. Sample: peripheral blood, taken in the first trimester of pregnancy. The receptors derive from a female donor with multiple sclerosis, enrolled in a pregnancy study.

The V call is TRBV19, the J call TRBJ1-1, with D possibly matching TRBD1 (5 bases). V dropped 4 bases and J dropped 0 bases, with 15 bases sitting between them. CDR3 length: 16 amino acids. Germline loops: CDR1 LNHDA, CDR2 SQIVND (reference sequence). The CDR3, as DNA: TGTGCCAGTAGTAAATGGGGCAGGCAACTGAACACTGAAGCTTTCTTT. Encoded protein: CASSKWGRQLNTEAFF.

The chain recombines TRBV7-2 with TRBJ1-3; 8 positions match TRBD1. V shed 5 bases, J shed 4 bases, and the junction held 10 bases outside the gene matches. This CDR3 comprises 16 residues. Germline CDR1 SGHTA, CDR2 FQGNSA. CDR3 sequence (DNA): TGTGCCAGCAGCGTGCTACAGGGGGGAGAGGGAAACACCATATATTTT. This gives the protein CASSVLQGGEGNTIYF.

The genes are TRBV27 and TRBJ2-5; the D gene is possibly TRBD2 (6 bases). This CDR3 contains 14 residues. Trimming stripped 3 bases from V and 5 bases from J, with 13 bases between. The V gene's germline CDR1 is MNHEY and CDR2 SMNVEV (reference sequence). DNA of the CDR3: TGTGCCAGCAGTTTCTCGGCGGGACCGGAGACCCAGTACTTC. It encodes CASSFSAGPETQYF.

The V gene is TRBV28, the J gene TRBJ1-1, with D unclear. CDR1 is MDHEN, CDR2 SYDVKM, per germline. The CDR3 is made up of 13 amino acids. Trimming removed 4 bases from V and 6 bases from J, with 12 bases in between. The CDR3 spells CASSSHRLSEAFF. The DNA for the CDR3 is TGTGCCAGCAGTTCTCACCGACTGTCTGAAGCTTTCTTT.

The rearrangement joins TRBV30 to TRBJ2-3; 8 bases are shared with TRBD1. After removal of 4 bases from V and 9 bases from J, the junction contained 6 bases not matched to a gene. Germline V gene lookup returns CDR1 GTSNPN and CDR2 SVGIG (reference sequence). The CDR3 is 12 residues long. This CDR3 reads CAWTWTGYTQYF. Written as DNA, the CDR3 is TGTGCCTGGACCTGGACAGGGTACACGCAGTATTTT.

This chain joins TRBV5-4 and TRBJ2-1; tentatively, D is TRBD2 (7 bases). Looked up from germline, CDR1 is SGHNT and CDR2 is YYREEE (reference sequence). V gave up 1 base and J gave up 7 bases, with 15 bases separating them. The CDR3 loop spans 15 amino acids. CDR3 coding DNA: TGTGCCAGCAGCTTGAACGGGGGGCTGTTAAATGAGCAGTTCTTC. Encoded protein: CASSLNGGLLNEQFF.

This clone was counted only a few times. This chain connects TRBV5-8 to TRBJ1-1; TRBD1 aligns across 10 bases. Germline trimming cut 6 bases from V and 2 bases from J; bases unmatched to any gene: 7. Germline-derived CDR1 and CDR2 are SGHTS and YDEGEE. CDR3 length: 15 amino acids. CDR3 protein: CASNGGTGVNTEAFF. For the CDR3, the DNA is TGTGCCAGCAACGGGGGGACAGGGGTTAACACTGAAGCTTTCTTT.

The chain links TRBV19 to TRBJ1-1, with no clear D. Trimming stripped 4 bases from V and 0 bases from J, with 12 bases between. The germline V gene encodes CDR1 LNHDA and CDR2 SQIVND (reference sequence). The CDR3 has 15 residues. The CDR3 loop reads CASSTQTSMNTEAFF. The CDR3 nucleotides read TGTGCCAGTAGTACCCAGACAAGTATGAACACTGAAGCTTTCTTT.

This chain links TRBV27 with TRBJ2-5; perhaps TRBD2 as D (6 bases). The CDR3 covers 16 residues. Germline V lookup: CDR1 MNHEY, CDR2 SMNVEV (reference sequence). V gave up 5 bases and J gave up 1 base, with 17 bases separating them. This CDR3 is CASSPPGGGTQETQYF. Written as DNA, the CDR3 is TGTGCCAGCAGTCCTCCGGGTGGGGGGACCCAAGAGACCCAGTACTTC.

The V gene is TRBV7-2, the J gene TRBJ2-1, with 8 bases matching TRBD1. The CDR3 length is 15 residues. Germline values: CDR1 SGHTA, CDR2 FQGNSA. Germline trimming cut 5 bases from V and 8 bases from J; bases unmatched to any gene: 11. The chain's CDR3 is CASSPDRVGVDEQFF. The CDR3 DNA reads as TGTGCCAGCAGCCCGGACAGGGTGGGTGTCGATGAGCAGTTCTTC.

The genes are TRBV5-6 and TRBJ1-2; 7 nucleotides match TRBD1. The V gene end was trimmed by 4 bases and the J gene end by 0 bases; junction bases not matched to a gene: 6. Germline CDR1 and CDR2: SGHDT and YYEEEE. This CDR3 region has 15 residues. The CDR3 region has the DNA TGTGCCAGCAGCCCCCTGGGACAGACTAACTATGGCTACACCTTC. Its translation: CASSPLGQTNYGYTF.

The chain joins TRBV6-6 to TRBJ2-1; D is uncertain. The CDR3 loop spans 10 amino acids. V lost 6 bases and J 7 bases, leaving 4 bases between the germline ends. The germline gives CDR1 MNHNY, CDR2 SVGAGI (reference sequence). The CDR3 region is CASSSNEQFF. Written as DNA, the CDR3 is TGTGCCAGCAGCAGTAATGAGCAGTTCTTC.

CDR3 nucleotides: TGCGCCAGCAGCTTGGACACGAATGGAAACACCATATATTTT. Residues: CASSLDTNGNTIYF. The V call is TRBV5-1, the J call TRBJ1-3; no firm D call. Germline assignment: CDR1 SGHRS and CDR2 YFSETQ. The CDR3 spans 14 residues. The V gene lost 0 bases and the J gene lost 3 bases, with 7 bases spanning the gap.

The chain carries TRBV30 and TRBJ2-3; D is possibly TRBD2 (6 bases). Trimming removed 8 bases from V and 0 bases from J, with 15 bases in between. There are 14 residues in the CDR3. Germline CDR1 and CDR2: GTSNPN and SVGIG (reference sequence). CDR3 DNA sequence: TGTGCCGGGACGGGAGCGTACAGCACAGATACGCAGTATTTT. It codes for CAGTGAYSTDTQYF.

The chain carries TRBV2 and TRBJ1-2; 8 bases line up with TRBD1. This CDR3 region has 14 residues. Germline values: CDR1 SNHLY, CDR2 FYNNEI. Trimming removed 1 base from V and 4 bases from J; junction bases left unmatched: 2. CDR3 in DNA: TGTGCCAGCAGTGAAGTCCAGGGGGCCTATGGCTACACCTTC. Its protein is CASSEVQGAYGYTF.

The chain couples TRBV2 to TRBJ2-5, with 16 positions matching TRBD2. V trimming: 6 bases; J trimming: 8 bases; junction bases outside the gene matches: 3. The germline V gene encodes CDR1 SNHLY and CDR2 FYNNEI. The CDR3 extends over 14 amino acids. CDR3 residues: CASRGLAGGLTQYF. CDR3 sequence (DNA): TGTGCCAGCAGGGGACTAGCGGGGGGGTTAACCCAGTACTTC.

V and J are TRBV7-9 and TRBJ2-1; 10 positions agree with TRBD2. The CDR3 is 16 residues long. V lost 8 bases, J lost 8 bases, and 15 bases stayed unmatched. CDR1 SEHNR and CDR2 FQNEAQ come from the germline V gene (reference sequence). This CDR3 reads CASGESGGATKDEQFF. CDR3 coding DNA: TGTGCCAGCGGGGAAAGCGGGGGGGCGACCAAAGATGAGCAGTTCTTC.

The chain combines TRBV7-8 with TRBJ2-3; 9 nucleotides match TRBD2. The CDR3 covers 15 residues. V shed 6 bases, J shed 4 bases, and the junction held 8 bases outside the gene matches. Germline V gene lookup returns CDR1 SGHVS and CDR2 FQNEAQ. CDR3 DNA: TGTGCCAGCAGACCCCAGCGGGGGGCTTCAGATACGCAGTATTTT. As protein: CASRPQRGASDTQYF.

The chain is built from TRBV21-1 and TRBJ2-1; the table's D call, TRBD1, was not checked against the DNA. TRBV21-1 is noted as a pseudogene. CDR3 length: 14 residues. CDR3 residues: CASSKVQGWDEQFF. For the CDR3, the DNA is TGTGCCAGCAGCAAAGTGCAGGGATGGGATGAGCAGTTCTTC.